Detailed here is one T cell receptor beta chain. The target of this receptor is not known. The sequence runs out 3 residues before the end of the CDR3; the remainder is reconstructed from the germline J gene. For sequencing input, CVID and control samples contributed equivalent amounts of genomic DNA. For every sample, a 60 bp segment covering the rearranged TCRbeta CDR3 region was amplified and then sequenced. The immunoSEQ assay, a bias-corrected multiplex PCR combined with high-throughput sequencing, was used to amplify TCRbeta. Per the original workflow: Every unique nucleotide sequence was considered a clone and was annotated with V, D and J genes, copy number and frequency. Sequences were labeled productive if in frame, and non-productive if out of frame or containing stop codons. As previously described, Shannon's entropy was used to calculate clonality. The predicted amino acid sequences of productive clones were used to derive the mean CDR3 Kyte-Doolittle hydropathy. Using the R hclust function, scaled V gene usage was clustered hierarchically with Manhattan distance and complete linkage. To assess clone sharing by CDR3 amino acid sequence, 12 repertoires per group were resampled over 100 rounds. The repertoires were searched for 70 published EBV-specific TCRbeta sequences and 245 published CMV-specific TCRbeta sequences. After two CVID samples that produced fewer than 10,000 sequences were dropped from the analysis, a few dozen CVID repertoires remained. In its TCRdb copy, this immuneACCESS table keeps in-frame sequences only and misses some clones. Where compared with another copy, unresolved V genes explain less than half of these, and the others have no known cause. V and J calls and clone size are copied from that table; D and trimming were computed from the DNA. In this sample, approximately 38,000 clones appear, none counted once only. The ten biggest clones cover 6% of the sample.

The data are from a study of T cell clonality in common variable immunodeficiency (dated by TCRdb to 2015 to 2017). General findings and caveats noted by the study authors: Differences among patients in the CVID cohort limited the correlations between repertoire features and clinical complications. Fewer TCRbeta clones were shared among CVID subjects than among healthy controls (p < 0.0001). It was noted by the authors that sequencing of the repertoires of T cell subpopulations would be needed to clarify the cause of the increased clonality in CVID. Despite equal DNA input, controls averaged around 82,000 unique sequences per sample versus about 31,547 in CVID samples. Increased TCRbeta clonality was found in CVID subjects compared with healthy controls (t-test p = 0.018), with the increase being most characteristic of about a third of subjects. CVID TCRbeta sequences were reported to have fewer deletions and N-nucleotide insertions and to lack highly modified clones with 13 or more V deletions.

V is shortened by 4 bases, J by 4 bases, and the region joining them spans 16 bases. Reading from cysteine to phenylalanine, the CDR3 counts 15 amino acids. Sequencing covers 36 bases of the CDR3, shown here with the frame starting at base 1. Diagnosis of CVID followed standard criteria, namely serum IgG, IgA and/or IgM below the normal range together with specific antibody deficiency. There were about 43 subjects in the CVID group (approximately 15 female and around 30 male), ranging in age from roughly 8 to 65 years, with a mean age of roughly 43. Both CVID patients and healthy controls were predominantly of Caucasian heritage. Replacement immunoglobulin therapy had been administered to all CVID subjects for at least one year at the time of study participation. When blood was collected, none of the CVID subjects were ill or on immunomodulatory or immunosuppressive medication. From each donor, roughly 4.5 to 8.5 ml of heparinized peripheral whole blood was collected. Genomic DNA from adults with common variable immune deficiency (CVID) and from healthy adult controls was used for sequencing of TCRbeta CDR3 repertoires. Diluted blood was density-centrifuged over Hypaque 1077 or Ficoll-Paque to isolate peripheral blood mononuclear cells. Genomic DNA was extracted from unsorted mononuclear cells by Qiagen column purification or by a centrifugation-based method.

The source is a human donor with common variable immunodeficiency. Recombination joined TRBV23-1 with TRBJ1-2; the best D guess is TRBD1, with 6 bases matching. TRBV23-1 is identified as an open reading frame with a role that is uncertain. The sequenced material came from peripheral blood mononuclear cells. The covered CDR3 bases are TGCGCCAGCAGTCCCCTCATCGAACAGGGCTATGGC. The resulting protein is CASSPLIEQGYG. In full, the CDR3 is CASSPLIEQGYGYTF.